This is a list of T cell receptor beta chains from one sample in a study of blood T cell repertoires in COVID-19. Sequenced by immunoSEQ multiplex PCR; TCRdb stores in-frame clones only, minus some. The repertoire holds nearly 350,000 clones, with around nine tenths as singletons. Input material: peripheral blood. The receptors here all came from a woman in her sixties or seventies with COVID-19, enrolled during active disease. CDR3s leave out the opening cysteine and the closing phenylalanine or tryptophan. D genes are given only for firm matches. Size tells how often a clone was seen (once, few, many) or the class of an expanded clone, and some rows leave it out.

>TRBD2|TRBJ2-3|-|TRBV19
ASSITSGSTDTQY
>-|TRBJ1-3|-|TRBV4-1
ASSQGYSSGNTIY
>-|TRBJ2-1|-|TRBV11-3
ASSPGPGENEQF
>TRBD1|TRBJ2-7|-|TRBV23-1
ASRGTGDFNEQY
>-|TRBJ2-1|once|TRBV6-4
ASSLYGGTYNEQF
>TRBD1|TRBJ1-2|-|TRBV5-5
ASRQKQPGQGGANYGYT
>TRBD1|TRBJ1-2|-|TRBV6-5
ASIPGGNYGYT
>-|TRBJ1-5|-|TRBV2
ASSVEGGQPQH
>TRBD1|TRBJ1-2|once|TRBV28
ASSLAQTGRKDGYT
>TRBD1|TRBJ1-1|-|TRBV6-5
ASSPRDRGAVAF
>TRBD2|TRBJ2-5|-|TRBV6-5
ASSSGGRETQY
>-|TRBJ1-2|-|TRBV10-3
ATEKMEGNYGYT
>TRBD1|TRBJ2-2|few|TRBV5-1
ASSSGTGATGELF
>-|TRBJ1-5|-|TRBV12-3/TRBV12-4
ASSFSHQPQH
>TRBD2|TRBJ2-5|-|TRBV7-3
ASSLTRLAGRETQY
>TRBD1|TRBJ1-4|-|TRBV2
ASSAPGTGREKLF
>TRBD1|TRBJ1-2|-|TRBV19
ASISRQGNYGYT
>-|TRBJ1-2|once|TRBV30
AWSWSRSYGYT
>-|TRBJ1-2|few|TRBV7-9
ASSLGQDYGYT
>TRBD2|TRBJ2-3|-|TRBV12-5
ASGLVLVAGGIRTDTQY
>TRBD1|TRBJ1-2|-|TRBV2
ASRGTGFNYGYT
>-|TRBJ2-5|-|TRBV7-3
ASSLGHREQETQY
>-|TRBJ1-2|-|TRBV7-3
ASAPDGGAVTNYGYT
>-|TRBJ2-7|once|TRBV27
ASSLSPTPTYEQY
>-|TRBJ2-3|-|TRBV18
ASSPLGVTDTQY
>TRBD1|TRBJ1-6|-|TRBV5-6
ASSRTGGTAPLH
>-|TRBJ1-3|-|TRBV4-3
ASSQEFQGPGNTIY
>-|TRBJ2-7|-|TRBV5-6
ASSHRVLSSYEQY
>TRBD1|TRBJ1-2|once|TRBV9
ASSVTGQLGYGYT
>-|TRBJ1-1|-|TRBV18
ASSPNSFGVTEAF
>-|TRBJ2-5|-|TRBV6-2/TRBV6-3
ASSYFGGIVETQY
>-|TRBJ1-6|-|TRBV30
AWKPGTNSPLH
>TRBD1|TRBJ2-7|-|TRBV7-9
ASSPGDRETYEQY
>-|TRBJ2-3|-|TRBV10-3
AISVGGGTDTQY
>-|TRBJ1-1|-|TRBV4-2
ASSQVGENTEAF
>TRBD2|TRBJ2-3|-|TRBV7-2
ASSLALSGGQDTQY
>-|TRBJ1-1|once|TRBV18
ASSPGQRTEAF
>TRBD1|TRBJ1-5|-|TRBV24-1
ATSDRQGYPNQPQH
>-|TRBJ2-7|-|TRBV5-6
ASSLSGGHLYEQY
>-|TRBJ1-2|-|TRBV21-1
ASSKGPGGGHNYGYT
>-|TRBJ1-2|-|TRBV1
TSSQGTGGSYT
>-|TRBJ1-1|once|TRBV19
ASSIAGFTEAF
>-|TRBJ1-2|-|TRBV27
ASSSGQFYGYT
>TRBD1|TRBJ1-6|-|TRBV7-8
ASSPQGAGNSPLH
>-|TRBJ1-1|-|TRBV5-1
ASSLANVDTEAF
>TRBD1|TRBJ2-7|-|TRBV3-1/TRBV3-2
ASRGTGARHEQY
>TRBD1|TRBJ2-5|-|TRBV2
ASSERGRTGAIGETQY
>-|TRBJ1-5|few|TRBV6-5
ASSYSGLSNQPQH
>-|TRBJ1-1|-|TRBV19
ASRAAGGNTEAF
>TRBD1|TRBJ1-6|-|TRBV7-2
ASSLGGTGARSPLH
>-|TRBJ2-4|-|TRBV12-3/TRBV12-4
ASRLILASEY
>-|TRBJ2-1|-|TRBV6-2/TRBV6-3
ASSPSVPSSYNEQF
>-|TRBJ2-5|-|TRBV27
ASSLSDGLGETQY
>TRBD1|TRBJ2-3|-|TRBV5-8
ASSQGQGTDTQY
>TRBD1|TRBJ1-4|-|TRBV5-4
ASSLAGTGRSTYEKLF
>TRBD1|TRBJ2-1|-|TRBV7-2
ASSPYTGGVYNEQF
>-|TRBJ1-5|-|TRBV5-5
ASSFGAVSNQPQH